These 21 T cell receptor beta chains were all obtained from the same sample, sequenced in a study of TIL therapy for anti-PD-1-resistant metastatic lung cancer. Sequencing used immunoSEQ v3. Assay: immunoSEQ multiplex PCR; the TCRdb copy retains only in-frame clones and omits some. The sample includes tens of thousands of clones, roughly 78% seen only once; the top ten take roughly 5%. Time point specified: pre-treatment sample, taken before nivolumab and TIL therapy. The specimen comprised blood, sampled at baseline. Receptors were obtained from a woman aged 30-79 years with non-small cell lung cancer.

The V and J genes are TRBV5-4 and TRBJ2-6; D might be TRBD1 (5 bases). V was cut by 0 bases and J by 2 bases, with 12 bases left in between. The CDR3 loop spans 17 amino acids. Germline V gene data show CDR1 as SGHNT and CDR2 as YYREEE (reference sequence). CDR3 loop: CASSLEGPLAGANVLTF. The CDR3, as DNA: TGTGCCAGCAGCTTGGAGGGGCCCCTCGCTGGGGCCAACGTCCTGACTTTC.

The chain carries TRBV19 and TRBJ2-3; 12 bases match TRBD2. CDR1 LNHDA and CDR2 SQIVND come from the germline V gene (reference sequence). The V segment lost 6 bases and the J segment 4 bases; nucleotides outside the gene matches: 5. The CDR3 extends over 15 amino acids. The CDR3 DNA reads as TGTGCCAGTAGAGTGACTAGCGGGGGATCAGATACGCAGTATTTT. Residues: CASRVTSGGSDTQYF. The entire variable domain, with the rest obtained from reference TRBV19 and TRBJ2-3, is as follows: DGGITQSPKYLFRKEGQNVTLSCEQNLNHDAMYWYRQDPGQGLRLIYYSQIVNDFQKGDIAEGYSVSREKKESFPLTVTSAQKNPTAFYLCASRVTSGGSDTQYFGPGTRLTVL.

The chain uses TRBV14 and TRBJ2-2; D not resolved. Trimming shortened V by 1 base and J by 4 bases, and 7 bases separated the two germline ends. The CDR3 is 14 residues long. Looked up from germline, CDR1 is SGHDN and CDR2 is FVKESK. The CDR3 protein is CASSQGMATGELFF. The DNA for the CDR3 is TGTGCCAGCAGCCAAGGGATGGCCACCGGGGAGCTGTTTTTT.

The V gene is TRBV6-1, the J gene TRBJ1-4; TRBD1 might be the D (5 bases). Germline CDR1 is MNHNS and CDR2 is SASEGT. V was cut by 1 base and J by 0 bases, with 15 bases left in between. The CDR3 has 18 residues. The CDR3 sequence is CASSEDATAAATNEKLFF. The DNA for the CDR3 is TGTGCCAGCAGTGAAGACGCGACAGCGGCCGCAACTAATGAAAAACTGTTTTTT.

The chain combines TRBV4-1 with TRBJ2-1; D call uncertain. The ends were cut back, 4 bases at V and 4 bases at J, with 11 bases in the middle. CDR3 length equals 14 residues. Looked up from germline, CDR1 is MGHRA and CDR2 is YSYEKL. This CDR3 reads CASSPPRRYNEQFF. The CDR3 DNA reads as TGCGCCAGCAGCCCTCCCAGGCGGTACAATGAGCAGTTCTTC.

V and J are TRBV10-2 and TRBJ2-5; 10 nucleotides align to TRBD2. Germline CDR1 and CDR2: WSHSY and SAAADI. Trimming at V came to 6 bases and at J to 1 base, leaving 2 bases not matched to a gene. The CDR3 extends over 14 amino acids. CDR3 bases: TGCGCCAGCAGGACTAGCGGGCTCCAAGAGACCCAGTACTTC. Translation gives CASRTSGLQETQYF.

The chain employs TRBV27 and TRBJ2-7; D is perhaps TRBD1 (5 bases). CDR3 length equals 14 residues. The germline V gene has CDR1 MNHEY and CDR2 SMNVEV (reference sequence). Trimming stripped 6 bases from V and 1 base from J, with 13 bases between. Here the CDR3 reads CASRRGGESYEQYF. The CDR3 nucleotides are TGTGCCAGCAGAAGGGGTGGCGAATCCTACGAGCAGTACTTC.

The genes are TRBV5-4 and TRBJ1-2; D is possibly TRBD1 (5 bases). V was cut by 7 bases and J by 3 bases, with 7 bases left in between. The CDR3 consists of 11 residues. Germline CDR1 and CDR2: SGHNT and YYREEE (reference sequence). The CDR3 nucleotides are TGTGCCAGCCGGGGGTACTATGGCTACACCTTC. Amino acid sequence: CASRGYYGYTF.

The chain couples TRBV25-1 to TRBJ2-7; 10 positions match TRBD1. Unmatched junction bases numbered 0, after V lost 2 bases and J lost 2 bases. Germline V gives CDR1 MGHDK, CDR2 SYGVNS. This CDR3 spans 14 amino acids. DNA for the CDR3: TGTGCCAGCAGTGAAGGACAGGGGGCCTACGAGCAGTACTTC. It codes for CASSEGQGAYEQYF.

The chain combines TRBV15 with TRBJ1-1; the D is unclear. Germline lookup yields CDR1 LNHNV and CDR2 YYDKDF (reference sequence). The CDR3 contains 14 residues. V gave up 0 bases and J gave up 3 bases, with 8 bases separating them. The CDR3 reads CATSRDRQYTEAFF. The CDR3 DNA is TGTGCCACCAGCAGAGATCGCCAGTACACTGAAGCTTTCTTT.

V is TRBV5-1 and J is TRBJ2-7, with a weak D call TRBD2 (6 bases). This CDR3 is 16 amino acids long. The V end lost 4 bases, the J end lost 2 bases, and 19 bases lay between the germline ends. Germline V lookup: CDR1 SGHRS, CDR2 YFSETQ. The CDR3 DNA sequence: TGCGCCAGCAGCCTGGGAGAACGGGGAGGCGCCTACGAGCAGTACTTC. Its protein product is CASSLGERGGAYEQYF.

The V and J genes are TRBV28 and TRBJ2-3, with D perhaps matching TRBD2 (6 bases). V lost 8 bases and J 2 bases, leaving 8 bases between the germline ends. CDR3 length: 12 amino acids. Germline V gene sequence: CDR1 MDHEN, CDR2 SYDVKM. CDR3 in DNA: TGTGCCAGCGGGGGGTCCACAGATACGCAGTATTTT. Its protein product is CASGGSTDTQYF.

V usage is TRBV7-2 and J usage is TRBJ2-4; perhaps TRBD2 as D (5 bases). Looked up from germline, CDR1 is SGHTA and CDR2 is FQGNSA. CDR3 length: 15 residues. V lost 1 base, J lost 5 bases, and 12 bases lay in between. This CDR3 reads CASSLGRATENIQYF. Written as DNA, the CDR3 is TGTGCCAGCAGCTTAGGGCGGGCCACGGAAAACATTCAGTACTTC.

The V and J genes are TRBV29-1 and TRBJ2-1; no clear D gene. Germline CDR1 reads SQVTM; CDR2 reads ANQGSEA. V was clipped by 4 bases and J by 7 bases, with 11 bases between them. This CDR3 has 12 amino acids. The CDR3 sequence: CSVVRLKNEQFF. The CDR3, as DNA: TGCAGCGTTGTTCGGCTGAAAAATGAGCAGTTCTTC.

In its sample, this clone was seen once. The genes are TRBV7-3 and TRBJ2-7; 7 bases are shared with TRBD2. With 7 bases clipped from V and 3 bases from J, the junction kept 3 bases outside the gene matches. Germline V CDR1 and CDR2: SGHTA, FQGTGA. This CDR3 region has 12 residues. The CDR3 sequence: CASIGTNYEQYF. The CDR3 region has the DNA TGTGCCAGCATCGGGACTAACTACGAGCAGTACTTC.

The V and J genes are TRBV28 and TRBJ1-2; D unresolved. V lost 5 bases to trimming and J lost 8 bases, with 18 bases between them. Germline V CDR1 and CDR2: MDHEN, SYDVKM. The CDR3 has 14 residues. In nucleotides, the CDR3 is TGTGCCAGCAGTCCCCCTGATGGGTGGCGAGGCTACACCTTC. Amino acids: CASSPPDGWRGYTF.

Only one count was recorded for this clone. The chain carries TRBV11-2 and TRBJ2-1; D is possibly TRBD2 (7 bases). This CDR3 has 16 amino acids. V was pared by 2 bases and J by 10 bases, with 21 bases between. CDR1 is SGHAT and CDR2 is FQNNGV in the germline V gene. CDR3 protein: CASSLFPWGGAGEQFF. The CDR3 DNA sequence: TGTGCCAGCAGCTTATTCCCTTGGGGGGGGGCCGGGGAGCAGTTCTTC.

The CDR3: CASSPGDGYTF. CDR3 nucleotides: TGTGCCAGCTCACCAGGGGATGGCTACACCTTC. This chain uses TRBV18 with TRBJ1-2; D is ambiguous. Trimming pared 2 bases from V and 6 bases from J, leaving 4 bases between. Germline V gene lookup returns CDR1 KGHSH and CDR2 LQKENI. The CDR3 loop spans 11 amino acids.

CDR3 in DNA: TGTGCCAGTAGTGCCCAGGGTACCTACGAGCAGTACTTC. This gives the protein CASSAQGTYEQYF. V gene TRBV19 combines with J gene TRBJ2-7; tentatively, D is TRBD1 (5 bases). Per the germline V gene, CDR1 is LNHDA and CDR2 is SQIVND (reference sequence). The CDR3 spans 13 residues. Deletions cut 5 bases from V and 2 bases from J, with 10 bases between.

The chain combines TRBV7-2 with TRBJ2-5; D tentatively fits TRBD1 or TRBD2 (5 bases each). The CDR3 sequence is 16 residues long. Trimming cost V 0 bases and J 0 bases, with 11 bases left between them. Germline V CDR1 and CDR2: SGHTA, FQGNSA. The CDR3: CASSLAGPMYQETQYF. DNA for the CDR3: TGTGCCAGCAGCTTAGCGGGACCTATGTACCAAGAGACCCAGTACTTC.

The rearrangement joins TRBV6-4 to TRBJ2-6, with D maybe TRBD2 (5 bases). This CDR3 contains 17 residues. Germline V gives CDR1 MRHNA, CDR2 SNTAGT. Trimming stripped 7 bases from V and 2 bases from J, with 18 bases between. The CDR3: CASIRVQRFAGANVLTF. Written as DNA, the CDR3 is TGTGCCAGCATCCGAGTCCAGCGGTTCGCTGGGGCCAACGTCCTGACTTTC.